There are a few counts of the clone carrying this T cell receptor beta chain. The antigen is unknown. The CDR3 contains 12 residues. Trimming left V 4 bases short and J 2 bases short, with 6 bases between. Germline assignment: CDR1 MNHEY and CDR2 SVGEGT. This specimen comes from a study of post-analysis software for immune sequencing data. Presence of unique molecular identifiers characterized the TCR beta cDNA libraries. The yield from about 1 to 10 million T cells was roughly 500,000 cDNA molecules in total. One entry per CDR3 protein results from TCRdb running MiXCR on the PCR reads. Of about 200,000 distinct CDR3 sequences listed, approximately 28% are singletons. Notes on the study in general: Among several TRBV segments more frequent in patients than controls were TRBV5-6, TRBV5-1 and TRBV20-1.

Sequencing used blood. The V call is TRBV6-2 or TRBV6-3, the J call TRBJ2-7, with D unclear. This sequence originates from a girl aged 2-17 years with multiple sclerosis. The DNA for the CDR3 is TGTGCCAGCAGTTGGACGGCCTACGAGCAGTACTTC. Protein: CASSWTAYEQYF.